This T cell receptor (beta chain) was retrieved from a study of PD-L1 blockade in urothelial cancer. From germline, CDR1 is SGHVS and CDR2 FQNEAQ. Trimming removed 4 bases from V and 4 bases from J; junction bases left unmatched: 1. CDR3 length equals 13 residues. Added to each PCR by spiking were synthetic TCR analog templates. The method was immunoSEQ multiplex PCR; TCRdb's version includes in-frame clones alone and lacks a portion of them. Among 40,000 or so clones listed, about four fifths were seen once. The source of this sequence is a man between 65 and 85 years old with urothelial cancer. The sequencing used PBMCs, collected around atezolizumab (anti-PD-L1) treatment. The V call is TRBV7-8, the J call TRBJ2-1, with TRBD1 matching 7 bases. The CDR3 DNA sequence: TGTGCCAGCAGCTCGGGACAGTACAATGAGCAGTTCTTC. Translated, it gives CASSSGQYNEQFF.